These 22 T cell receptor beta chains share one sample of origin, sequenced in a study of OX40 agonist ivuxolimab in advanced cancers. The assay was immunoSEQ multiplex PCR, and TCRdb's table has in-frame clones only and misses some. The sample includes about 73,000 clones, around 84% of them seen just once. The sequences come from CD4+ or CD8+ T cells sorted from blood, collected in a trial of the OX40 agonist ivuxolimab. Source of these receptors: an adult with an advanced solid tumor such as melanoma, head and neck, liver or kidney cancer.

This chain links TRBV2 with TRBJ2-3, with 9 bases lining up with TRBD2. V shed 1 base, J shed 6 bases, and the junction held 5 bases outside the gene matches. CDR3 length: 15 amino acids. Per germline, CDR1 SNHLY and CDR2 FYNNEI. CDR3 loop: CASSEEASGVDTQYF. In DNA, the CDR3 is TGTGCCAGCAGTGAAGAGGCTAGCGGGGTCGATACGCAGTATTTT.

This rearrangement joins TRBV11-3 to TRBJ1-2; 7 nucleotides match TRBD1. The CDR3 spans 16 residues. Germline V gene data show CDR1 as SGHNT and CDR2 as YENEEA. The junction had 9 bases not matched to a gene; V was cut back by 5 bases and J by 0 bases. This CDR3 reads CASSLGTAITNYGYTF. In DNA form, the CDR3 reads TGTGCCAGCAGCCTCGGGACAGCTATAACTAACTATGGCTACACCTTC.

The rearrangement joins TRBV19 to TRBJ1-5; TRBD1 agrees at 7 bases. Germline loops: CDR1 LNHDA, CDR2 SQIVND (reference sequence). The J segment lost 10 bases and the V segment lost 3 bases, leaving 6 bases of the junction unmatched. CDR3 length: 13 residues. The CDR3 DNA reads TGTGCCAGTAGTATCAGGGGGATGGACCCCCAGCATTTT. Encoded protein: CASSIRGMDPQHF.

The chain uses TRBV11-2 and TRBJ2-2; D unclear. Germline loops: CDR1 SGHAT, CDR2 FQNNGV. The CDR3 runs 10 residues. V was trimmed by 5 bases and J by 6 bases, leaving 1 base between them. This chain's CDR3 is CASSPGELFF. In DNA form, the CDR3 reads TGTGCCAGCAGCCCCGGGGAGCTGTTTTTT.

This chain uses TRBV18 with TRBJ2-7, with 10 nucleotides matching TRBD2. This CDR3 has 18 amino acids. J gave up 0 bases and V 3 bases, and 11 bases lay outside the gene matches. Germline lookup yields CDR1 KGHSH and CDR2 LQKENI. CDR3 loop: CASSPYSGLAAPSYEQYF. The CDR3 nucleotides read TGTGCCAGCTCACCCTATAGCGGACTAGCGGCCCCCTCCTACGAGCAGTACTTC.

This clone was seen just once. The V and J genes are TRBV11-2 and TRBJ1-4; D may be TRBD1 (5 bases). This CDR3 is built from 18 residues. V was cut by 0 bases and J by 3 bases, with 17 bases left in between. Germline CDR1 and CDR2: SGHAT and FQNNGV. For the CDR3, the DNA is TGTGCCAGCAGCTTAGATCAAGGCAGGGTGACGCCTAATGAAAAACTGTTTTTT. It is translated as CASSLDQGRVTPNEKLFF. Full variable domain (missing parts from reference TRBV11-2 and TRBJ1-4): EAGVAQSPRYKIIEKRQSVAFWCNPISGHATLYWYQQILGQGPKLLIQFQNNGVVDDSQLPKDRFSAERLKGVDSTLKIQPAKLEDSAVYLCASSLDQGRVTPNEKLFFGSGTQLSVL.

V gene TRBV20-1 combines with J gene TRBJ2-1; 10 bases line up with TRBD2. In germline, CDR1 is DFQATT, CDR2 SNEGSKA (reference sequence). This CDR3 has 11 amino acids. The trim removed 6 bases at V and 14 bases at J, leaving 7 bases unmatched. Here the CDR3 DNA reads TGCAGTGCACCGACTAGCGGGTTGGAGTTCTTC. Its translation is CSAPTSGLEFF.

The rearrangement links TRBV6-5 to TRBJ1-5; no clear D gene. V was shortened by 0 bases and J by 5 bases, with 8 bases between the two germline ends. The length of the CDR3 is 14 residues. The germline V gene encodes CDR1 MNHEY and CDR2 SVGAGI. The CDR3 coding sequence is TGTGCCAGCAGTTACTCGGCGTTCGATCAGCCCCAGCATTTT. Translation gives CASSYSAFDQPQHF.

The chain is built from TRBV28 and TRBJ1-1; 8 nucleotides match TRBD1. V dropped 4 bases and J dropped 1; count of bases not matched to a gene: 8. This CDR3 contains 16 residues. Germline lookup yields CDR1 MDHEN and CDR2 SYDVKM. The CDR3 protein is CASSSVGRGPNTEAFF. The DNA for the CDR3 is TGTGCCAGCAGTTCGGTGGGCAGGGGGCCGAACACTGAAGCTTTCTTT.

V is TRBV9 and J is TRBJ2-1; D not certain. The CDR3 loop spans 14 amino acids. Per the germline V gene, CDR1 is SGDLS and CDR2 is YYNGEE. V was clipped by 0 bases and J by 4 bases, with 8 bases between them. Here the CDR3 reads CASSVGSAYNEQFF. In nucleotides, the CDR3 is TGTGCCAGCAGCGTAGGCTCAGCTTACAATGAGCAGTTCTTC. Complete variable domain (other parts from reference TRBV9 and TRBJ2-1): DSGVTQTPKHLITATGQRVTLRCSPRSGDLSVYWYQQSLDQGLQFLIQYYNGEERAKGNILERFSAQQFPDLHSELNLSSLELGDSALYFCASSVGSAYNEQFFGPGTRLTVL.

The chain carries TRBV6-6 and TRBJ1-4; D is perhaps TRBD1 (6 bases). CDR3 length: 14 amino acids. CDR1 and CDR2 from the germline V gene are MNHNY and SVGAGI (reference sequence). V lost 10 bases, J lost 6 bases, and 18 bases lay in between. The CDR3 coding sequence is TGTGCCACCGTTTATCCTGGGGGCCATGAAAAACTGTTTTTT. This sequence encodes CATVYPGGHEKLFF.

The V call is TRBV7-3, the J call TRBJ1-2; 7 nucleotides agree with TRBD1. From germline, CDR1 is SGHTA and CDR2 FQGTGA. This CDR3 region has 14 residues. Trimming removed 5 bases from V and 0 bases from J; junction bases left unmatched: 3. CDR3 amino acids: CASSPGTANYGYTF. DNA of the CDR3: TGTGCCAGCAGCCCCGGGACAGCTAACTATGGCTACACCTTC.

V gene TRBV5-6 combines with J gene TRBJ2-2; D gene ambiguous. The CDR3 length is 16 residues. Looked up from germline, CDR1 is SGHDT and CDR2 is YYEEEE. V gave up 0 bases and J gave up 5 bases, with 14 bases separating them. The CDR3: CASSLAVGLKTGELFF. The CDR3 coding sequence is TGTGCCAGCAGCTTGGCCGTAGGGTTGAAGACCGGGGAGCTGTTTTTT.

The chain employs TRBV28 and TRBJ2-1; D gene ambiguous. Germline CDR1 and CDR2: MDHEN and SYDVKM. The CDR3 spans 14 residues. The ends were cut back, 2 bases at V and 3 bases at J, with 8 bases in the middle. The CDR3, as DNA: TGTGCCAGCAGTTTAATCGGCAGCTACAATGAGCAGTTCTTC. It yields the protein CASSLIGSYNEQFF.

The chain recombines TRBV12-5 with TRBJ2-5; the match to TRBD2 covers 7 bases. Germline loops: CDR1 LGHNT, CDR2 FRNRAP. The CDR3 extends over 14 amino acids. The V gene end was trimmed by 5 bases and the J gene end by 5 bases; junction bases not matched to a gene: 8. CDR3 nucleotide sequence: TGTGCTAGTGGTAAAGGGAGGGGTATGGAGACCCAGTACTTC. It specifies CASGKGRGMETQYF.

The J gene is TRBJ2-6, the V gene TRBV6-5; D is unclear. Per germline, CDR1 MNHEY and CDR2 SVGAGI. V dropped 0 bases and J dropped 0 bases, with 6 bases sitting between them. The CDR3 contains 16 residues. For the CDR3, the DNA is TGTGCCAGCAGTTACTCGCTGCACTCTGGGGCCAACGTCCTGACTTTC. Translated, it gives CASSYSLHSGANVLTF.

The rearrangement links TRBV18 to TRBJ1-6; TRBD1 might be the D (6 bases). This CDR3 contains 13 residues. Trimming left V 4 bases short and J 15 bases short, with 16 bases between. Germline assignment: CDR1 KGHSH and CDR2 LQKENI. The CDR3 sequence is CASSRARPGDLHF. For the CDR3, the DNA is TGTGCCAGCTCACGCGCCCGTCCAGGGGACCTCCACTTT. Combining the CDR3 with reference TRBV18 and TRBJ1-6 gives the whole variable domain NAGVMQNPRHLVRRRGQEARLRCSPMKGHSHVYWYRQLPEEGLKFMVYLQKENIIDESGMPKERFSAEFPKEGPSILRIQQVVRGDSAAYFCASSRARPGDLHFGNGTRLTVT.

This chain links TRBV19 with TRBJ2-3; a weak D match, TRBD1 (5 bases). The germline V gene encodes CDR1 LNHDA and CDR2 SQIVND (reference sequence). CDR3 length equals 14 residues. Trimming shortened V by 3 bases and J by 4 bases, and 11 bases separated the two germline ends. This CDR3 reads CASSMARGSDTQYF. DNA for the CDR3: TGTGCCAGTAGTATGGCTAGGGGTTCAGATACGCAGTATTTT.

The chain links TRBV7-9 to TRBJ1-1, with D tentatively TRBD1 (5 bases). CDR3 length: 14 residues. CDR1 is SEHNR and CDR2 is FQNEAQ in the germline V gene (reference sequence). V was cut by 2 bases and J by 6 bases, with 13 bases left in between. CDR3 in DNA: TGTGCCAGCAGCTTAATTCAGGGTGTGCCTGAAGCTTTCTTT. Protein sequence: CASSLIQGVPEAFF.

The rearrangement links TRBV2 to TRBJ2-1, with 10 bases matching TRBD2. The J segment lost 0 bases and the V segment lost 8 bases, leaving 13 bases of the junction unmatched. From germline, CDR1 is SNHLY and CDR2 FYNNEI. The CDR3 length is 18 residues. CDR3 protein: CASRELAGAKSSYNEQFF. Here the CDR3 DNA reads TGTGCCAGCCGGGAGCTAGCGGGGGCCAAGAGCTCCTACAATGAGCAGTTCTTC.

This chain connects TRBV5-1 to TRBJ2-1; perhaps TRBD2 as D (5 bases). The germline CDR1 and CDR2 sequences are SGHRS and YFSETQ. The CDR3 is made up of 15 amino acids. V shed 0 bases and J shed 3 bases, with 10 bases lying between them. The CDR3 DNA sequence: TGCGCCAGCAGCTTGGAACCGGGAAGCTACAATGAGCAGTTCTTC. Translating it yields CASSLEPGSYNEQFF.

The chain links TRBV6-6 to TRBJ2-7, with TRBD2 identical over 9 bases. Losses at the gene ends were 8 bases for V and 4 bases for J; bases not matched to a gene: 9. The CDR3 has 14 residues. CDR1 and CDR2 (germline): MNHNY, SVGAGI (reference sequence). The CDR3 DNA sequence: TGTGCCAGCTCCACCCCCCTAGCGGGATACGAGCAGTACTTC. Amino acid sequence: CASSTPLAGYEQYF.